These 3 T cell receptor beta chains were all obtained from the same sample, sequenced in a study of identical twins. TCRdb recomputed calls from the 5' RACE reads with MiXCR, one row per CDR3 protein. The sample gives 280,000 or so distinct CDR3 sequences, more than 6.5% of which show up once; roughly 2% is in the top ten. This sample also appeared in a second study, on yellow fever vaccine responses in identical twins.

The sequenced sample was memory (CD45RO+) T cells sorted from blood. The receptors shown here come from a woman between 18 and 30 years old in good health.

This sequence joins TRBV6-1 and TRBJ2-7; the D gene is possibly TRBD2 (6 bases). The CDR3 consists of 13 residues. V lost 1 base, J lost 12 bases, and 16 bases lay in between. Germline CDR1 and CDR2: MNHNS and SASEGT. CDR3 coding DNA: TGTGCCAGCAGTGAAGACCCGGGGAGGCACGGGTACGTC. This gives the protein CASSEDPGRHGYV.

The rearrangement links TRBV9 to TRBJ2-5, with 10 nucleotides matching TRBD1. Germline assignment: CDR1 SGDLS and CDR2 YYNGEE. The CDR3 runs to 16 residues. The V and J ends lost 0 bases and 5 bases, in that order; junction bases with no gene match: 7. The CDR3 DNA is TGTGCCAGCAGCGTAGGAACGGTGGGACAGGGGGAGACCCAGTACTTC. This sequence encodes CASSVGTVGQGETQYF.

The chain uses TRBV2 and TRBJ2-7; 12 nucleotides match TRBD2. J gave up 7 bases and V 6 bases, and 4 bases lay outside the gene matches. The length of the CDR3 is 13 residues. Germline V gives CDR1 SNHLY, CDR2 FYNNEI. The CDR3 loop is CASRRGLAGEQYV. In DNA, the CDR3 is TGTGCCAGCAGAAGGGGACTAGCGGGTGAGCAGTACGTC.